This T cell receptor (beta chain) was identified during a study of PD-L1 blockade in urothelial cancer listed by TCRdb under 2017. Background for the entire study: All patients started therapy in the mid-2010s and received atezolizumab 1,200 mg intravenously every 3 weeks. Blood samples gave a median of about 130,000 T cells and roughly 83,000 unique TCRs, with a median clonality of approximately 0.08. Under 30 patients had pretreatment blood TCR-seq, about 25 had at least one posttreatment blood collection, and about 25 had tumor TCR-seq. The study was an exploratory multi-omic analysis of somatic, immune and clinical correlates of response to PD-L1 blockade with atezolizumab in urothelial cancer. Several patients reached durable clinical benefit, while some 20 patients did not. Twenty-five of 29 patients were males with bladder-origin urothelial cancer, and about 60% of the 29 reported a prior smoking history. Patients had an ECOG performance status of 0 or 1 and had received between 0 and 3 prior chemotherapy regimens. In the same patients, pretreatment tumors underwent whole exome sequencing and RNA sequencing in addition to TCR sequencing. Durable clinical benefit meant progression-free survival longer than 6 months, and TCR features were also tested against progression-free and overall survival. Pretreatment tumor samples, along with matched peripheral blood collected serially before and after atezolizumab treatment, underwent TCR sequencing. Blood samples were analyzed at 3 weeks after treatment start (second dose) and at 6 weeks after treatment start.

A total of 25 to 30 patients with locally advanced or metastatic urothelial carcinoma, treated at Memorial Sloan Kettering on a trial protocol, made up the cohort. Peripheral blood mononuclear cells were collected pretreatment and during treatment, at between 1 and 8 total time points per patient. The Qiagen DNeasy Blood extraction kit was used to purify genomic DNA from total PBMCs and tumor samples. PBMCs were collected pretreatment and during treatment, and were isolated and stored as previously described. Each PCR received spiked-in synthetic TCR analog templates so that absolute template abundance could be estimated from read counts. The immunoSEQ assay was used to amplify TCRbeta CDR3 regions from genomic DNA with bias-controlled V and J gene primers. Sequencing of rearranged TCRbeta segments was done at approximately 20X coverage. Regarding the original processing steps: Clustering was used to correct sequencing errors, and CDR3s were annotated against IMGT to assign V, D and J genes. Only productive TCRbeta rearrangements were used in downstream analyses, excluding out-of-frame or stop-codon sequences. Clonality was computed as one minus Shannon entropy normalized by the log of the number of unique productive sequences. Clones differing between time points or between blood and tumor were identified by Fisher's exact test with Benjamini-Hochberg correction at adjusted p below 0.01. What TCRdb holds here is the immuneACCESS table cut down to in-frame rearrangements. Part of the clones is not present; checked against another copy, under half of the missing clones reflect an unresolved V gene, and the others are unexplained. Clone size and V and J calls were adopted from that table, with D and trimming inferred from the DNA. The sample has roughly 40,000 clones on record, 70% to 85% of them singletons. The biggest ten clones account for 2.5% to 3% of the sample.

Reading from cysteine to phenylalanine, the CDR3 counts 11 amino acids. CDR3 DNA is the only sequence kept; it has 33 bases, read in frame from the first base. V and J lose 4 bases and 4 bases, and a span of 5 bases separates them. CDR1 SGHDN and CDR2 FVKESK were looked up in the germline V gene. This clone was seen more than once but under ten times. Its antigen specificity is not known. No base qualities exist here, and no much larger clone lies one base off it. Points the paper makes about the study in general: Small sample size (n ≈ 30) and many exploratory analyses mean the results are intended to be hypothesis-generating. Among patients with durable benefit, tumor-associated TCR clones showed greater expansion in peripheral blood 3 weeks after treatment started (n = 22, p = 0.022). A pretreatment peripheral blood TCR clonality below the median was linked to improved progression-free and overall survival.

The sequencing used PBMCs, collected around atezolizumab (anti-PD-L1) treatment. This receptor was taken from a man aged 65-85 years with urothelial cancer. The V gene is TRBV14 and the J gene is TRBJ2-7; the D gene cannot be resolved reliably. The CDR3 in this case is CASSLSYEQYF. Read as DNA, the sequence is TGTGCCAGCAGCCTCTCTTACGAGCAGTACTTC.